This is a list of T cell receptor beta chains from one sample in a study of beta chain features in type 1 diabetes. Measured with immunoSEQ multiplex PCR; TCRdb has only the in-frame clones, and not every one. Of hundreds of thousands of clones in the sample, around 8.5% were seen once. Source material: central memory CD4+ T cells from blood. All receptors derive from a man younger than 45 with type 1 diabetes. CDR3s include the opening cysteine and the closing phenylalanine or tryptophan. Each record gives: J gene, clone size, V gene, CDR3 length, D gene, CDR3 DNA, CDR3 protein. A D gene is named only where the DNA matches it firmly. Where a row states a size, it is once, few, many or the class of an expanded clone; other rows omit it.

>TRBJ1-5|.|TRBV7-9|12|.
TGTGCCAGCAGCTTTATAGATCAGCCCCAGCATTTT
CASSFIDQPQHF
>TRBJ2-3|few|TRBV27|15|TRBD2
TGTGCCAGCAGTCCCCGGACTAGCGGGGGAGATACGCAGTATTTT
CASSPRTSGGDTQYF
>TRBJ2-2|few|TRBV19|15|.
TGTGCCAGTAGTACCTCGGGATTTGGTACCGGGGAGCTGTTTTTT
CASSTSGFGTGELFF
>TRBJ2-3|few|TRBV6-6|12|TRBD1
TGTGCCAGCAAGACCCAGGGGGCTCCGCAGTATTTT
CASKTQGAPQYF
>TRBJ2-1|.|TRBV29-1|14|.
TGCAGCGTTGAAGATGGTAAGAGCGTCAATGAGCAGTTCTTC
CSVEDGKSVNEQFF
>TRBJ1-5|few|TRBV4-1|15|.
TGCGCCAGCAGCCAAGAACAAGGCGGCAATCAGCCCCAGCATTTT
CASSQEQGGNQPQHF
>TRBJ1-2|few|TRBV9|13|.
TGTGCCAGCAGCGTAGGGCCCAGGGAGGGCTACACCTTC
CASSVGPREGYTF
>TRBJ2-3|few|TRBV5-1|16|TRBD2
TGCGCCAGCAGCTTGGTCGCGGGGGATGGGACAGATACGCAGTATTTT
CASSLVAGDGTDTQYF
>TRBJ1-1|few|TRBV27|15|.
TGTGCCAGCAGTCTAGTTGGACAGCCGAACACTGAAGCTTTCTTT
CASSLVGQPNTEAFF
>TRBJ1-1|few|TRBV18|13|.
TGTGCCAGCTCAACCAATCAGGGCACTGAAGCTTTCTTT
CASSTNQGTEAFF
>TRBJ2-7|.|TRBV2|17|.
TGTGCCAGCAGCGAGGACGCCGGGACTGATATCTCCTACGAGCAGTACTTC
CASSEDAGTDISYEQYF
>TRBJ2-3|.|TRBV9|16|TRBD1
TGTGCCAGCAGTCAATCTCCGGGACAGGTGGGGGATACGCAGTATTTT
CASSQSPGQVGDTQYF
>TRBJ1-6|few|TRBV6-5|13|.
TGTGCCAGCTCCATAAACAGGGAATCACCCCTCCACTTT
CASSINRESPLHF
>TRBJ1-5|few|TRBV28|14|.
TGTGCCACCAGAAAGTGGTCGGGGAATCAGCCCCAGCATTTT
CATRKWSGNQPQHF
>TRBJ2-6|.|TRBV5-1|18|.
TGCGCCAGCAGCTTGGGTGGCAGGACAAGCTCTGGGGCCAACGTCCTGACTTTC
CASSLGGRTSSGANVLTF
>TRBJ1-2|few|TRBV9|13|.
TGTGCCAGCGCCCCTGAGGGGAACTATGGCTACACCTTC
CASAPEGNYGYTF
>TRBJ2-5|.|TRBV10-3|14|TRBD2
TGTGCCAGCAGGGGACTAGCGCAATCGGAGACCCAGTACTTC
CASRGLAQSETQYF
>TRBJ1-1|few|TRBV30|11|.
TGTGCCTGGAGCGGAGAGACTGAAGCTTTCTTT
CAWSGETEAFF
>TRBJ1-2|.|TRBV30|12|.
TGTGCCTGGACTCAAGGGAACTATGGCTACACCTTC
CAWTQGNYGYTF
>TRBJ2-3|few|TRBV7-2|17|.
TGTGCCAGCAGCTTAGATTGGTTGCAACTCGGCACAGATACGCAGTATTTT
CASSLDWLQLGTDTQYF
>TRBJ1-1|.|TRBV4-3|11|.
TGCGCCACCCGAGATAACACTGAAGCTTTCTTT
CATRDNTEAFF
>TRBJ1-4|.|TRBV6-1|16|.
TGTGCCAGCAGTGAAGGGGCCGGGCGTACTAATGAAAAACTGTTTTTT
CASSEGAGRTNEKLFF
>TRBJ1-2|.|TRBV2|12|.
TGTGCCAGCAGTGACCCGGGCCCTGGCTACACCTTC
CASSDPGPGYTF
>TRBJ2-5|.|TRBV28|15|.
TGTGCCAGCAGTTTACCGGCCGGTAAACAAGAGACCCAGTACTTC
CASSLPAGKQETQYF
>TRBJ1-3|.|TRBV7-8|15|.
TGTGCCAGCAGCGTCTCAATGACGCCTGGAAACACCATATATTTT
CASSVSMTPGNTIYF
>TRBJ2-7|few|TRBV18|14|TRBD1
TGTGCCAGCTCACCACCGGGACAGGGTTACGAGCAGTACTTC
CASSPPGQGYEQYF
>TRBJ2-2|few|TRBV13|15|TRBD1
TGTGCCAGCACCAACGACAGGGGGCGGCTCGGGGAGCTGTTTTTT
CASTNDRGRLGELFF
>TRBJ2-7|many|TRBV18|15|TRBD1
TGTGCCAGCTCACCGGGACAGGGAAGCTCCTACGAGCAGTACTTC
CASSPGQGSSYEQYF
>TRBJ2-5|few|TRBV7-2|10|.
TGTGCCAGCGGGGAAGAGACCCAGTACTTC
CASGEETQYF
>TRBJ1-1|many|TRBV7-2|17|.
TGTGCCAGCAGCTTAGCCCCGGCAGGTTCGGGGAACACTGAAGCTTTCTTT
CASSLAPAGSGNTEAFF
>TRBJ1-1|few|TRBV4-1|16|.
TGCGCCAGCAGCCGAAACCCTACAGAAGGGAACGCTGAAGCTTTCTTT
CASSRNPTEGNAEAFF
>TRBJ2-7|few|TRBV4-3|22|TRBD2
TGCGCCAGCAGCCAAGATGAAGGAGTAGCGGGGGGCTCAACCCGAAGCTCCTACGAGCAGTACTTC
CASSQDEGVAGGSTRSSYEQYF
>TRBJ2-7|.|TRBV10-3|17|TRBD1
TGTGCCATCAGTGCCGGGACAGGACTCTTTGGGGGGTACGAGCAGTACTTC
CAISAGTGLFGGYEQYF
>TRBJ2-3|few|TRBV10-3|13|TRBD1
TGTGCCATTAACAGGGGCAACACAGATACGCAGTATTTT
CAINRGNTDTQYF
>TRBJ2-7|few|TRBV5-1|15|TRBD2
TGCGCCAGCAGCTTGCGGGCGGGGGACTCCTACGAGCAGTACTTC
CASSLRAGDSYEQYF
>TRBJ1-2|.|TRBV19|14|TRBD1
TGTGCCAGCACCCTCCCAGGGGGCCGCTATGGCTACACCTTC
CASTLPGGRYGYTF
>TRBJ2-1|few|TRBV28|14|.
TGTGCCAGCAGTTTGGTGGATCTCTACAATGAGCAGTTCTTC
CASSLVDLYNEQFF
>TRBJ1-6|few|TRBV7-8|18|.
TGTGCCAGCAGCTCGGGTGTAGGACACCTCTCCTATAATTCACCCCTCCACTTT
CASSSGVGHLSYNSPLHF
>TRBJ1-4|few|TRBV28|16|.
TGTGCCAGCAGTTTCCGAAACAGCGCAACTAATGAAAAACTGTTTTTT
CASSFRNSATNEKLFF
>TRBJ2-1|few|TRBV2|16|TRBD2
TGTGCCAGCAGTGACGGTTCTAGCGGGGGGGCCGGTGAGCAGTTCTTC
CASSDGSSGGAGEQFF
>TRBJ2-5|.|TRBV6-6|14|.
TGTGCCAGCAGTTACCCGGCCGTGGAAGAGACCCAGTACTTC
CASSYPAVEETQYF
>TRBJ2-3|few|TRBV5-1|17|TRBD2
TGCGCCAGCAGCTTGGCCATTGGCGGGGGGCCCACAGATACGCAGTATTTT
CASSLAIGGGPTDTQYF
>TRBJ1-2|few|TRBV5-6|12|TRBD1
TGTGCGGGACAGAGCAGGGGAGGTGGCTACACCTTC
CAGQSRGGGYTF
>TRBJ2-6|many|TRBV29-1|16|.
TGCAGCGCACTCGACAGCCGCTTATCTGGGGCCAACGTCCTGACTTTC
CSALDSRLSGANVLTF
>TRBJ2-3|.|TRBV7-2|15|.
TGTGCCAGCAGCTTATTCAGTCCGATTACAGATACGCAGTATTTT
CASSLFSPITDTQYF
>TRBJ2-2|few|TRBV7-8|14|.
TGTGCCAGCAGAGCACTAGCAGTGGCCGGGGAGCTGTTTTTT
CASRALAVAGELFF
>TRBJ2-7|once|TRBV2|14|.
TGTGCCAGCCTCGGTCGGGACTGGCTCTACGAGCAGTACTTC
CASLGRDWLYEQYF
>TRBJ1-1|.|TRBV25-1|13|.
TGTGCCAGCTCACGCGGCGGTAACACTGAAGCTTTCTTT
CASSRGGNTEAFF
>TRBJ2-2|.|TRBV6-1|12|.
TGTGCCAGCAGCCCTTTTGGCGGGGAGCTGTTTTTT
CASSPFGGELFF
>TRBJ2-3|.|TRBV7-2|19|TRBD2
TGTGCCAGCAGCTCGGAGGGGAGACTAGCCACTTACTCCACAGATACGCAGTATTTT
CASSSEGRLATYSTDTQYF
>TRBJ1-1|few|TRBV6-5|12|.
TGTGCCAGCAGTTACGGGGGAACTGAAGCTTTCTTT
CASSYGGTEAFF
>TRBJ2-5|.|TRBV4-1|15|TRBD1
TGCGCCAGCAGCCAAGATGGGACAGGGGAAGAGACCCAGTACTTC
CASSQDGTGEETQYF